The subject of this entry is one T cell receptor beta chain. Its antigen is not identified. The germline V gene has CDR1 SGHRS and CDR2 YFSETQ. Germline trimming cut 7 bases from V and 4 bases from J; bases unmatched to any gene: 16. The CDR3 has 16 residues. This record belongs to a study of identical twins. Findings and limits, study-wide: Insertions were fewer in abundant cord blood beta clonotypes, whereas memory repertoires showed none of this pattern.

MiXCR, run by TCRdb on the 5' RACE reads, gives a single entry per CDR3 protein. The sample carries roughly 500,000 distinct CDR3 sequences, about 20% recorded once. This same sample was also part of a study on T cells expressing NK-cell markers.

The receptor comes from a woman aged 18-30 years in good health. This sequence joins TRBV5-1 and TRBJ1-2, with 7 positions matching TRBD1. Sample: CD4+ T cells sorted from blood. The CDR3 sequence: CASRTEPGTVVYGYTF. In DNA form, the CDR3 reads TGCGCCAGCCGCACGGAACCCGGGACAGTTGTCTATGGCTACACCTTC.